One sample yielded the 20 T cell receptor beta chains listed below, sequenced in a study of quantifying T cell responses using KT2 cells. As for the study in general: TCR alpha and beta constant-region primers primed reverse transcription of RNA.

Each cDNA got a UMI-containing oligo ligated at its 3' end. An equimolar mix of RC1.1 and RC1.2 primed the beta chain across TRBC1 and TRBC2. One entry per CDR3 protein, called by TCRdb with MiXCR from the UMI-ligation and nested PCR reads. The table lists around 30,000 distinct CDR3 sequences, 10% of them singletons. Material for sequencing was PBMCs spiked with cells of the T cell clone KT2. Every receptor here comes from a human donor.

The rearrangement links TRBV20-1 to TRBJ1-3; the D is unclear. Germline V gene sequence: CDR1 DFQATT, CDR2 SNEGSKA (reference sequence). Trimming took 4 bases from V and 7 from J, leaving 20 bases between them. The CDR3 spans 15 residues. The CDR3: CSAIPTQTATNTIYF. CDR3 coding DNA: TGCAGTGCTATTCCAACTCAGACGGCGACGAACACCATATATTTT.

The chain recombines TRBV12-3 or TRBV12-4 with TRBJ2-7; 9 bases agree with TRBD1. With 6 bases clipped from V and 2 bases from J, the junction kept 8 bases outside the gene matches. CDR3 size: 15 residues. In DNA, the CDR3 is TGTGCCAGCAGAGCGAACCGGGACAGGGCCTACGAGCAGTACTTC. Its translation: CASRANRDRAYEQYF.

The rearrangement uses TRBV9 and TRBJ2-3; 8 bases are shared with TRBD2. Trimming took 4 bases from V and 2 from J; bases not matched to a gene: 6. Germline V lookup: CDR1 SGDLS, CDR2 YYNGEE. This CDR3 spans 15 amino acids. CDR3 region: CASSLRGGPTDTQYF. The CDR3 coding sequence is TGTGCCAGCAGCCTACGCGGGGGGCCCACAGATACGCAGTATTTT.

This sequence joins TRBV29-1 and TRBJ2-3; D is uncertain. In germline, CDR1 is SQVTM, CDR2 ANQGSEA. Trimming pared 3 bases from V and 4 bases from J, leaving 2 bases between. The CDR3 spans 10 residues. The CDR3 protein is CSVEADTQYF. DNA for the CDR3: TGCAGCGTTGAGGCAGATACGCAGTATTTT.

In this sample, this clonotype turned up many times. The chain combines TRBV5-1 with TRBJ2-5; a weak D match, TRBD2 (7 bases). V was shortened by 4 bases and J by 5 bases, with 15 bases between the two germline ends. This CDR3 contains 14 residues. Germline loops: CDR1 SGHRS, CDR2 YFSETQ. The CDR3 here is CASSPPGGQETQYF. The CDR3 nucleotides read TGCGCCAGCAGCCCGCCGGGGGGCCAGGAGACCCAGTACTTC.

The V gene is TRBV25-1, the J gene TRBJ2-3, with 11 bases fitting TRBD2. The CDR3 covers 15 residues. Losses at the gene ends were 4 bases for V and 4 bases for J; bases not matched to a gene: 4. From germline, CDR1 is MGHDK and CDR2 SYGVNS. CDR3 in amino acids: CASSGWTSGSDTQYF. Here the CDR3 DNA reads TGTGCCAGCAGTGGCTGGACTAGCGGGTCAGATACGCAGTATTTT.

The sample holds a few counts of this clonotype. The V call is TRBV20-1, the J call TRBJ2-7; 9 bases agree with TRBD2. The CDR3 spans 15 residues. V was clipped by 3 bases and J by 2 bases; unmatched bases: 8. Germline lookup yields CDR1 DFQATT and CDR2 SNEGSKA (reference sequence). The CDR3 sequence is CSARAPGLATYEQYF. Here the CDR3 DNA reads TGCAGTGCTAGGGCTCCGGGACTAGCCACCTACGAGCAGTACTTC.

This clonotype was recorded a few times. V and J are TRBV12-3 or TRBV12-4 and TRBJ2-5, with TRBD2 matching over 8 bases. V lost 1 base to trimming and J lost 1 base; unmatched junction nucleotides: 5. The length of the CDR3 is 16 residues. CDR3 bases: TGTGCCAGCAGTTTAGGGGCCGGGGGGGCCCAAGAGACCCAGTACTTC. This encodes CASSLGAGGAQETQYF.

This clonotype was counted a few times. The CDR3 nucleotides are TGTGCCAGCAGCCAGACCCCCCATGAGCAGTTCTTC. This gives the protein CASSQTPHEQFF. The chain has TRBV7-8 and TRBJ2-1; D is uncertain. The V gene's germline CDR1 is SGHVS and CDR2 FQNEAQ. The CDR3 totals 12 residues. The V end was cut by 5 bases, the J end by 8 bases, with 10 bases between.

Ten or more counts support this clonotype. V usage is TRBV11-2 and J usage is TRBJ2-7; no firm D call. Trimming removed 3 bases at V and 2 bases at J, with 8 bases between. CDR1 is SGHAT, CDR2 FQNNGV, per germline. CDR3 length equals 13 residues. The CDR3 protein is CASSFGLTYEQYF. The CDR3 region has the DNA TGTGCCAGCAGCTTTGGTCTTACCTACGAGCAGTACTTC. Looking up the rest from reference TRBV11-2 and TRBJ2-7 gives the full variable domain: EAGVAQSPRYKIIEKRQSVAFWCNPISGHATLYWYQQILGQGPKLLIQFQNNGVVDDSQLPKDRFSAERLKGVDSTLKIQPAKLEDSAVYLCASSFGLTYEQYFGPGTRLTVT.

The chain couples TRBV5-1 to TRBJ1-2; 7 bases match TRBD1. Losses at the gene ends were 2 bases for V and 6 bases for J; bases not matched to a gene: 7. The CDR3 runs to 14 residues. The germline CDR1 and CDR2 sequences are SGHRS and YFSETQ. The CDR3 is CASSLAYQGDGYTF. CDR3 in DNA: TGCGCCAGCAGCTTAGCCTACCAGGGGGATGGCTACACCTTC.

There are many counts of this clonotype. V usage is TRBV2 and J usage is TRBJ1-5, with D maybe TRBD1 (6 bases). V was shortened by 2 bases and J by 6 bases, with 17 bases between the two germline ends. Germline lookup yields CDR1 SNHLY and CDR2 FYNNEI. This CDR3 is built from 16 residues. DNA of the CDR3: TGTGCCAGCAGTGAATCGGGGGGGCGCGAGATTCAGCCCCAGCATTTT. Its protein is CASSESGGREIQPQHF.

This clonotype has ten or more counts. The gene calls are TRBV2 and TRBJ2-3; maybe TRBD2 (5 bases). Germline values: CDR1 SNHLY, CDR2 FYNNEI. The CDR3 totals 14 residues. The ends were cut back, 2 bases at V and 0 bases at J, with 6 bases in the middle. CDR3 sequence: CASSERTSTDTQYF. CDR3 nucleotides: TGTGCCAGCAGTGAAAGGACTAGCACAGATACGCAGTATTTT.

At least ten counts were recorded for this clonotype. The chain joins TRBV4-2 to TRBJ1-5; 9 nucleotides agree with TRBD1. The CDR3 length is 15 residues. Germline CDR1 is LGHNA and CDR2 is YNFKEQ. With V trimmed by 2 bases and J by 3 bases, 2 bases remained unmatched. The CDR3 loop is CASSQRTGDNQPQHF. The CDR3 bases are TGTGCCAGCAGCCAACGGACAGGGGACAATCAGCCCCAGCATTTT.

This chain uses TRBV2 with TRBJ1-5; the D is unclear. Germline V lookup: CDR1 SNHLY, CDR2 FYNNEI. The CDR3 sequence is 13 residues long. V gave up 0 bases and J gave up 7 bases, with 7 bases separating them. The CDR3: CASSEALPQPQHF. The DNA for the CDR3 is TGTGCCAGCAGTGAAGCGCTTCCCCAGCCCCAGCATTTT.

This clonotype has a count of ten or more. J is TRBJ1-2 and V is TRBV20-1, with TRBD1 as a possible D gene (6 bases). Trimming left V 4 bases short and J 4 bases short, with 13 bases between. The CDR3 sequence is 13 residues long. The V gene's germline CDR1 is DFQATT and CDR2 SNEGSKA (reference sequence). The CDR3 region is CSATGAVGYGYTF. The CDR3, as DNA: TGCAGTGCTACAGGGGCAGTAGGCTATGGCTACACCTTC.

Details on this clonotype: A much larger clonotype is one base distant, so this may be a read error. This sequence joins TRBV25-1 and TRBJ2-5, with TRBD1 as a possible D gene (7 bases). Per the germline V gene, CDR1 is MGHDK and CDR2 is SYGVNS. This CDR3 region has 11 residues. V was trimmed by 10 bases and J by 7 bases, leaving 13 bases between them. CDR3: CATYRGGTQYF. DNA of the CDR3: TGTGCCACCTACAGGGGAGGGACCCAGTACTTC.

The rearrangement joins TRBV6-5 to TRBJ2-1, with unresolved D. The CDR3 is made up of 13 amino acids. The germline V and J ends were trimmed by 6 bases and 1 base, with 7 bases remaining between them. Germline CDR1 and CDR2: MNHEY and SVGAGI. CDR3 sequence reads: CASRRLSYNEQFF. In DNA, the CDR3 is TGTGCCAGCAGACGTCTTTCCTACAATGAGCAGTTCTTC.

Only a few counts were recorded for this clonotype. The chain employs TRBV4-2 and TRBJ2-1; 8 positions agree with TRBD2. The V gene's germline CDR1 is LGHNA and CDR2 YNFKEQ. The CDR3 is 17 amino acids. Losses at the gene ends were 4 bases for V and 0 bases for J; bases not matched to a gene: 8. CDR3 nucleotide sequence: TGTGCCAGCAGCCGCGGTTCGAGCGGGAGCTCCTACAATGAGCAGTTCTTC. This encodes CASSRGSSGSSYNEQFF.

V and J are TRBV5-1 and TRBJ2-1; 8 nucleotides line up with TRBD2. This CDR3 has 15 amino acids. The V and J ends lost 5 bases and 8 bases, in that order; junction bases with no gene match: 12. CDR1 and CDR2 (germline): SGHRS, YFSETQ. The CDR3: CASSYGGGSGDEQFF. The CDR3 nucleotides are TGCGCCAGCAGTTACGGCGGGGGGTCGGGGGATGAGCAGTTCTTC. Full variable domain (outside the CDR3, taken from reference TRBV5-1 and TRBJ2-1): KAGVTQTPRYLIKTRGQQVTLSCSPISGHRSVSWYQQTPGQGLQFLFEYFSETQRNKGNFPGRFSGRQFSNSRSEMNVSTLELGDSALYLCASSYGGGSGDEQFFGPGTRLTVL.